Presented here are 24 T cell receptor beta chains from one specimen sequenced in a study of cytomegalovirus exposure and HLA in healthy donors. PCR employed 60 Vbeta and 13 Jbeta primers. Here immunoSEQ multiplex PCR was the method, and the copy in TCRdb shows in-frame clones only, minus some. The sample includes roughly 100,000 clones, about four fifths seen only once; the top ten take about 4%. What was sequenced was PBMCs. These receptors originate from a man aged 50 or older in good health and CMV-seronegative.

The gene calls are TRBV28 and TRBJ1-2; no clear D. This CDR3 has 13 residues. V lost 7 bases to trimming and J lost 4 bases, with 13 bases between them. Germline values: CDR1 MDHEN, CDR2 SYDVKM. The CDR3 here is CASIPETSYGYTF. CDR3 sequence (DNA): TGTGCCAGCATCCCTGAGACTAGCTATGGCTACACCTTC.

The rearrangement links TRBV6-5 to TRBJ2-1, with D possibly matching TRBD2 (6 bases). The CDR3 extends over 14 amino acids. The V end lost 0 bases, the J end lost 4 bases, and 7 bases lay between the germline ends. Germline values: CDR1 MNHEY, CDR2 SVGAGI. CDR3 DNA: TGTGCCAGCAGTTACTCCCGGGGGTACAATGAGCAGTTCTTC. It is translated as CASSYSRGYNEQFF.

The rearrangement joins TRBV28 to TRBJ1-2; a weak D match, TRBD1 (6 bases). V shed 6 bases and J shed 8 bases, with 13 bases lying between them. Germline assignment: CDR1 MDHEN and CDR2 SYDVKM. The CDR3 has 12 amino acids. This CDR3 is CASRSQGSGYTF. In nucleotides, the CDR3 is TGTGCCAGCAGATCCCAGGGGAGCGGCTACACCTTC.

This chain links TRBV7-9 with TRBJ1-5; 9 bases are a match to TRBD1. The CDR3 contains 17 residues. Germline V gene data show CDR1 as SEHNR and CDR2 as FQNEAQ (reference sequence). J was trimmed by 0 bases and V by 5 bases; bases with no gene match: 8. The CDR3 DNA follows: TGTGCCAGCAGCCCCGGGACAGGGATGGATAGCAATCAGCCCCAGCATTTT. As protein: CASSPGTGMDSNQPQHF.

The chain employs TRBV5-1 and TRBJ1-1; TRBD1 might be the D (5 bases). The germline V gene has CDR1 SGHRS and CDR2 YFSETQ. This CDR3 has 17 residues. V lost 1 base and J lost 0, with 16 bases in between. The CDR3 region is CASSLSGVEYLNTEAFF. The CDR3 nucleotides are TGCGCCAGCAGCTTGTCGGGGGTGGAGTACCTGAACACTGAAGCTTTCTTT.

This clone was detected once. V is TRBV5-1 and J is TRBJ2-1; TRBD2 matches 7 bases. Germline values: CDR1 SGHRS, CDR2 YFSETQ. CDR3 length: 13 residues. V gave up 0 bases and J gave up 6 bases; unmatched junction bases: 0. The CDR3 loop is CASSLGEGNEQFF. The CDR3 coding sequence is TGCGCCAGCAGCTTGGGGGAGGGCAATGAGCAGTTCTTC.

This sequence joins TRBV4-2 and TRBJ1-5; 7 bases are a match to TRBD1. Looked up from germline, CDR1 is LGHNA and CDR2 is YNFKEQ. V shed 4 bases and J 5 bases; nucleotides not matched to a gene: 8. The CDR3 length is 15 residues. CDR3 region: CASSRETGEYQPQHF. For the CDR3, the DNA is TGTGCCAGCAGCCGCGAAACAGGGGAATATCAGCCCCAGCATTTT.

This clone was seen only a few times. V usage is TRBV28 and J usage is TRBJ1-2, with 8 bases that match TRBD1. V trimming: 3 bases; J trimming: 3 bases; junction bases outside the gene matches: 12. Germline CDR1 is MDHEN and CDR2 is SYDVKM. The CDR3 extends over 17 amino acids. The CDR3, as DNA: TGTGCCAGCAGTTTCTTCGGACAGGGAGTGGCTGACTATGGCTACACCTTC. Translation: CASSFFGQGVADYGYTF.

The chain employs TRBV13 and TRBJ2-5; TRBD2 is a possible D gene (6 bases). The DNA matches TRBJ2-7 better at its end, which makes the J call doubtful. The CDR3 totals 15 residues. Per the germline V gene, CDR1 is PRHDT and CDR2 is FYEKMQ (reference sequence). CDR3 loop: CASSLGGTVSYEQYF. The CDR3 region has the DNA TGTGCCAGCAGCTTAGGGGGGACTGTGTCCTACGAGCAGTACTTC.

The V gene is TRBV15, the J gene TRBJ2-7; 9 nucleotides align to TRBD1. Germline V gene lookup returns CDR1 LNHNV and CDR2 YYDKDF (reference sequence). CDR3 size: 17 residues. J was trimmed by 4 bases and V by 0 bases; bases with no gene match: 10. CDR3 nucleotide sequence: TGTGCCACCAGCAGAGATCAACAAACGACAGGGGGGTACGAGCAGTACTTC. This gives the protein CATSRDQQTTGGYEQYF.

The chain combines TRBV14 with TRBJ2-7, with TRBD1 as a possible D gene (5 bases). The germline V and J ends were trimmed by 4 bases and 0 bases, with 10 bases remaining between them. CDR3 size: 14 residues. The V gene's germline CDR1 is SGHDN and CDR2 FVKESK. The CDR3 DNA follows: TGTGCCAGCAGCCCGACAGCGTACTCCTACGAGCAGTACTTC. This codes for CASSPTAYSYEQYF.

V and J are TRBV27 and TRBJ2-6; D is perhaps TRBD1 (6 bases). The CDR3 is made up of 18 amino acids. V was clipped by 1 base and J by 2 bases, with 15 bases between them. From germline, CDR1 is MNHEY and CDR2 SMNVEV (reference sequence). The CDR3 nucleotides read TGTGCCAGCAGTTTATTCGCCGAATGGGGGCCTGGGGCCAACGTCCTGACTTTC. Translation: CASSLFAEWGPGANVLTF.

The chain employs TRBV7-2 and TRBJ2-7; unclear D gene. Germline loops: CDR1 SGHTA, CDR2 FQGNSA. Trimming took off 1 base at V and 3 bases at J, with 13 bases between the two ends. There are 15 residues in the CDR3. The CDR3: CASSLGAILIYEQYF. In DNA, the CDR3 is TGTGCCAGCAGCTTAGGAGCCATTCTTATCTACGAGCAGTACTTC.

This chain links TRBV6-1 with TRBJ2-7; D gene unclear. V lost 2 bases, J lost 3 bases, and 11 bases lay in between. There are 14 residues in the CDR3. Germline CDR1 MNHNS, CDR2 SASEGT. CDR3 region: CASSELGLIYEQYF. CDR3 in DNA: TGTGCCAGCAGTGAATTGGGCCTAATCTACGAGCAGTACTTC.

The V gene is TRBV11-2, the J gene TRBJ2-7, with 7 bases fitting TRBD1. The CDR3 has 15 residues. The J segment lost 4 bases and the V segment lost 5 bases, leaving 11 bases of the junction unmatched. Per germline, CDR1 SGHAT and CDR2 FQNNGV. This CDR3 reads CASSPLRDREYEQYF. The CDR3 bases are TGTGCCAGCAGCCCCCTCCGGGACAGAGAATACGAGCAGTACTTC.

The chain links TRBV5-4 to TRBJ2-3; the match to TRBD2 covers 7 bases. The ends lost 2 bases at V and 3 bases at J; junction bases unmatched: 3. CDR1 and CDR2 from the germline V gene are SGHNT and YYREEE (reference sequence). The CDR3 contains 14 residues. The chain's CDR3 is CASSFTGRTDTQYF. The DNA for the CDR3 is TGTGCCAGCAGCTTCACCGGGAGGACAGATACGCAGTATTTT.

The chain links TRBV11-1 to TRBJ2-1; possible D gene TRBD1, 5 bases. Germline CDR1 SGHAT, CDR2 FQDESV (reference sequence). This CDR3 region has 18 residues. The V end was cut by 1 base, the J end by 0 bases, with 16 bases between. This chain's CDR3 is CASSLEGAGLASYNEQFF. The CDR3 DNA reads TGTGCCAGCAGCTTAGAGGGCGCAGGGTTGGCCTCCTACAATGAGCAGTTCTTC.

A remark on this clone: A junction boundary mismatches the germline segment, possibly from a read error. The chain recombines TRBV28 with TRBJ2-3; 14 bases are shared with TRBD2. The CDR3 runs to 14 residues. The germline CDR1 and CDR2 sequences are MDHEN and SYDVKM. DNA of the CDR3: TGTGCCAGCAACATCGAGGGACTAGCGGGAGTGGGGCTGTTT. Its protein is CASNIEGLAGVGLF.

This chain links TRBV28 with TRBJ2-1; no clear D gene. Germline V gene data show CDR1 as MDHEN and CDR2 as SYDVKM. This CDR3 is 12 amino acids long. Between the trimmed V and J ends, which lost 3 bases and 7 bases, there was a span of 7 bases. Written as DNA, the CDR3 is TGTGCCAGCAGTTTTAGATCGAATGAGCAGTTCTTC. As protein: CASSFRSNEQFF.

The CDR3 DNA sequence: TGTGCCAGCAGTAGGGGTGGCGGAACTGAAGCTTTCTTT. Its protein is CASSRGGGTEAFF. The rearrangement uses TRBV28 and TRBJ1-1; D might be TRBD1 (5 bases). CDR3 size: 13 residues. Germline V gene lookup returns CDR1 MDHEN and CDR2 SYDVKM. V dropped 5 bases and J dropped 5 bases, with 12 bases sitting between them.

The chain links TRBV4-2 to TRBJ2-1; TRBD2 matches 10 bases. This CDR3 region has 16 residues. Unmatched junction bases numbered 5, after V lost 0 bases and J lost 6 bases. Germline CDR1 reads LGHNA; CDR2 reads YNFKEQ. The CDR3 here is CASSQEGLAGANEQFF. In DNA form, the CDR3 reads TGTGCCAGCAGCCAAGAAGGGCTAGCGGGGGCCAATGAGCAGTTCTTC.

The chain carries TRBV7-9 and TRBJ2-1; no firm D call. Trimming removed 5 bases at V and 5 bases at J, with 16 bases between. The CDR3 is made up of 15 amino acids. The V gene's germline CDR1 is SEHNR and CDR2 FQNEAQ (reference sequence). In DNA, the CDR3 is TGTGCCAGCAGCCACATCCTATACAGTAACAATGAGCAGTTCTTC. Its protein product is CASSHILYSNNEQFF.

The V and J genes are TRBV7-9 and TRBJ2-5; D is undetermined. The germline V and J ends were trimmed by 0 bases and 3 bases, with 8 bases remaining between them. Germline lookup yields CDR1 SEHNR and CDR2 FQNEAQ (reference sequence). The CDR3 is 14 residues long. Here the CDR3 reads CASSLAGAEETQYF. The DNA of the CDR3 is TGTGCCAGCAGCTTAGCGGGCGCAGAAGAGACCCAGTACTTC.

J is TRBJ2-1 and V is TRBV7-9; TRBD1 aligns across 10 bases. The CDR3 spans 14 residues. Germline trimming cut 5 bases from V and 7 bases from J; bases unmatched to any gene: 5. CDR1 SEHNR and CDR2 FQNEAQ come from the germline V gene (reference sequence). CDR3 in DNA: TGTGCCAGCAGCGCGGGACAGGGGCGGAATGAGCAGTTCTTC. This codes for CASSAGQGRNEQFF.